The 27 T cell receptor beta chains in this list originate from one sample, sequenced in a study of human T cells and chemical hapten exposure. Time point noted: patch test 3, about 24 weeks after DPC sensitization. Treatment of the sample: therapeutic diphenylcyclopropenone sensitization with weekly scalp DPC. Each CDR3 protein gets one entry after TCRdb re-called the RACE reads with MiXCR. The data show roughly 97,000 distinct CDR3 sequences, with about 28% seen just once and 10% to 13% held by the top ten. The material sequenced was whole blood, taken in connection with sensitization to the hapten diphenylcyclopropenone (DPC). These receptors were collected from a man aged 40-55 years with alopecia areata. Some clones in this sample may be carry-over from other donors' samples.

This clonotype showed up just a few times. This chain links TRBV18 with TRBJ1-1, with 11 nucleotides matching TRBD1. Germline V lookup: CDR1 KGHSH, CDR2 LQKENI. Unmatched junction bases numbered 9, after V lost 1 base and J lost 5 bases. There are 17 residues in the CDR3. The CDR3 region is CASSPLGQGATTTEAFF. The DNA of the CDR3 is TGTGCCAGCTCACCACTCGGACAGGGGGCCACCACGACTGAAGCTTTCTTT.

This clonotype was detected a few times. The chain links TRBV7-2 to TRBJ2-7; a possible D gene is TRBD1 (6 bases). CDR1 and CDR2 from the germline V gene are SGHTA and FQGNSA. This CDR3 contains 16 residues. V lost 0 bases to trimming and J lost 1 base, with 13 bases between them. CDR3 residues: CASSLALAQGSYEQYF. The CDR3 DNA follows: TGTGCCAGCAGCTTAGCGCTGGCACAGGGTTCCTACGAGCAGTACTTC.

This clonotype was observed a few times. The rearrangement uses TRBV12-3 or TRBV12-4 and TRBJ2-2; D is possibly TRBD1 (5 bases). The CDR3 sequence is 15 residues long. Trimming left V 2 bases short and J 7 bases short, with 14 bases between. The CDR3 reads CASSLRGGADGELFF. DNA for the CDR3: TGTGCCAGCAGTTTAAGAGGTGGGGCGGACGGGGAGCTGTTTTTT.

This clonotype was found a few times. This sequence joins TRBV24-1 and TRBJ1-2; a possible D gene is TRBD1 (6 bases). The V and J ends lost 7 bases and 5 bases respectively, with 13 bases between them. This CDR3 is built from 13 residues. CDR1 is KGHDR and CDR2 is SFDVKD in the germline V gene. Written as DNA, the CDR3 is TGTGCCACCAGAGCGGACAGTTCATATGGCTACACCTTC. This codes for CATRADSSYGYTF.

The V call is TRBV20-1, the J call TRBJ1-1; D not resolved. The V and J ends lost 0 bases and 4 bases respectively, with 9 bases between them. Germline-derived CDR1 and CDR2 are DFQATT and SNEGSKA (reference sequence). The CDR3 spans 13 residues. The CDR3 DNA reads TGCAGTGCTAGAGATTACGTGAGCACTGAAGCTTTCTTT. This translates into CSARDYVSTEAFF.

The J gene is TRBJ2-3, the V gene TRBV7-9, with D unclear. With 5 bases removed from V and 3 bases from J, the gap between germline ends came to 12 bases. This CDR3 region has 14 residues. Per the germline V gene, CDR1 is SEHNR and CDR2 is FQNEAQ (reference sequence). The CDR3 sequence is CASSPRISTDTQYF. For the CDR3, the DNA is TGTGCCAGCAGCCCCCGGATTAGTACAGATACGCAGTATTTT. The full variable domain, completed using reference TRBV7-9 and TRBJ2-3, is DTGVSQNPRHKITKRGQNVTFRCDPISEHNRLYWYRQTLGQGPEFLTYFQNEAQLEKSRLLSDRFSAERPKGSFSTLEIQRTEQGDSAMYLCASSPRISTDTQYFGPGTRLTVL.

This clonotype was counted a few times. The gene calls are TRBV18 and TRBJ2-1, with D possibly being TRBD1 or TRBD2 (5 bases each). Germline V gene data show CDR1 as KGHSH and CDR2 as LQKENI. Deletions cut 1 base from V and 8 bases from J, with 12 bases between. The CDR3 consists of 14 residues. CDR3 sequence reads: CASSPLGQGDEQFF. In DNA form, the CDR3 reads TGTGCCAGCTCACCACTGGGCCAGGGAGATGAGCAGTTCTTC. Based on the CDR3 plus reference TRBV18 and TRBJ2-1, the full variable domain is NAGVMQNPRHLVRRRGQEARLRCSPMKGHSHVYWYRQLPEEGLKFMVYLQKENIIDESGMPKERFSAEFPKEGPSILRIQQVVRGDSAAYFCASSPLGQGDEQFFGPGTRLTVL.

This clonotype was counted a few times. The V gene is TRBV20-1, the J gene TRBJ2-3, with 9 bases lining up with TRBD2. Germline CDR1 is DFQATT and CDR2 is SNEGSKA (reference sequence). V was clipped by 3 bases and J by 0 bases; unmatched bases: 10. This CDR3 is built from 17 residues. The DNA for the CDR3 is TGCAGTGCTAGCAGGGGCGTCGGACTAGCGAGCACAGATACGCAGTATTTT. Its translation is CSASRGVGLASTDTQYF.

The chain combines TRBV6-2 or TRBV6-3 with TRBJ1-1; TRBD1 might be the D (6 bases). Germline CDR1 and CDR2: MNHEY and SVGEGT. The CDR3 has 15 residues. The V end was cut by 8 bases, the J end by 0 bases, with 16 bases between. CDR3 protein: CASQIGGPMNTEAFF. The CDR3 DNA is TGTGCCAGCCAAATTGGGGGCCCCATGAACACTGAAGCTTTCTTT.

The chain is built from TRBV6-2 or TRBV6-3 and TRBJ2-7, with TRBD2 matching 10 bases. The V segment lost 7 bases and the J segment 2 bases; nucleotides outside the gene matches: 14. CDR1 is MNHEY and CDR2 is SVGEGT in the germline V gene. This CDR3 spans 17 amino acids. The CDR3 sequence: CASTLGPGLAKPYEQYF. CDR3 DNA sequence: TGTGCCAGCACCTTGGGCCCGGGACTAGCGAAACCCTACGAGCAGTACTTC.

The V gene is TRBV2, the J gene TRBJ1-5; unclear D gene. From germline, CDR1 is SNHLY and CDR2 FYNNEI. V shed 8 bases and J shed 3 bases, with 11 bases lying between them. The CDR3 consists of 13 residues. CDR3 in amino acids: CASGQVNNQPQHF. CDR3 DNA sequence: TGTGCCAGCGGGCAGGTTAACAATCAGCCCCAGCATTTT.

This chain joins TRBV7-2 and TRBJ2-7; 9 bases fit TRBD1. The V segment lost 1 base and the J segment 5 bases; nucleotides outside the gene matches: 12. The CDR3 covers 17 residues. Germline V CDR1 and CDR2: SGHTA, FQGNSA. CDR3 coding DNA: TGTGCCAGCAGCTTAGACTTCTTGGGGACAGGGACCGACGAGCAGTACTTC. It yields the protein CASSLDFLGTGTDEQYF.

The chain employs TRBV4-2 and TRBJ2-7, with TRBD1 identical over 9 bases. This CDR3 region has 16 residues. CDR1 LGHNA and CDR2 YNFKEQ come from the germline V gene. The V gene end was trimmed by 5 bases and the J gene end by 4 bases; junction bases not matched to a gene: 12. CDR3 nucleotides: TGTGCCAGCAGCGGCGGTGACGGGACAGGGAATTACGAGCAGTACTTC. Translation gives CASSGGDGTGNYEQYF.

The chain combines TRBV27 with TRBJ2-7; a weak D match, TRBD1 (6 bases). Looked up from germline, CDR1 is MNHEY and CDR2 is SMNVEV (reference sequence). The CDR3 contains 14 residues. V was trimmed by 3 bases and J by 3 bases, leaving 12 bases between them. The CDR3 coding sequence is TGTGCCAGCAGTTTTGGGGACATGCGCTACGAGCAGTACTTC. Its translation is CASSFGDMRYEQYF.

The chain employs TRBV20-1 and TRBJ2-7; a weak D match, TRBD1 (6 bases). The CDR3 contains 14 residues. The V gene's germline CDR1 is DFQATT and CDR2 SNEGSKA (reference sequence). Trimming shortened V by 4 bases and J by 2 bases, and 15 bases separated the two germline ends. The CDR3 DNA reads TGCAGTGCTACTTCCGGGACAACGGCCTACGAGCAGTACTTC. Its protein is CSATSGTTAYEQYF.

This clonotype was counted only a few times. The V gene is TRBV7-9, the J gene TRBJ2-1, with 9 positions matching TRBD2. The junction had 14 bases not matched to a gene; V was cut back by 5 bases and J by 9 bases. The CDR3 totals 16 residues. Germline CDR1 is SEHNR and CDR2 is FQNEAQ (reference sequence). CDR3 DNA sequence: TGTGCCAGCAGCCAATACCTCGCTAGCGGGAACGGTGAGCAGTTCTTC. This gives the protein CASSQYLASGNGEQFF.

The genes are TRBV27 and TRBJ2-1, with 11 bases lining up with TRBD2. From germline, CDR1 is MNHEY and CDR2 SMNVEV (reference sequence). The CDR3 runs 18 residues. Losses at the gene ends were 2 bases for V and 4 bases for J; bases not matched to a gene: 10. CDR3 nucleotides: TGTGCCAGCAGTTTAATACTTTCTAGCGGGAGGCTGTACAATGAGCAGTTCTTC. Its translation is CASSLILSSGRLYNEQFF.

The chain employs TRBV6-5 and TRBJ1-5, with D possibly being TRBD1 (5 bases). V lost 6 bases, J lost 4 bases, and 13 bases lay in between. Looked up from germline, CDR1 is MNHEY and CDR2 is SVGAGI. This CDR3 region has 14 residues. The chain's CDR3 is CASRAQGKNQPQHF. CDR3 in DNA: TGTGCCAGCAGAGCCCAGGGAAAAAATCAGCCCCAGCATTTT.

The sample holds a few counts of this clonotype. At one end the junction does not follow the germline gene, possibly because of a read error. This chain uses TRBV5-5 with TRBJ2-7; D not certain. Germline CDR1 is SGHKS and CDR2 is YYEKEE (reference sequence). The CDR3 totals 14 residues. CDR3 amino acids: CASSLALLSNEQYF. The DNA of the CDR3 is TGTGCCAGCAGCTTGGCCCTCCTCTCCAACGAGCAGTACTTC.

In this sample, this clonotype turned up a few times. The V call is TRBV14, the J call TRBJ2-7, with 9 nucleotides matching TRBD1. Germline-derived CDR1 and CDR2 are SGHDN and FVKESK. Trimming took 5 bases from V and 4 from J; bases not matched to a gene: 12. The CDR3 runs 16 residues. This CDR3 is CASSFSQTDRGYEQYF. The CDR3 coding sequence is TGTGCCAGCAGCTTCAGTCAGACGGACAGGGGTTACGAGCAGTACTTC.

This clonotype was recorded a few times. The gene calls are TRBV20-1 and TRBJ1-5, with TRBD1 matching over 9 bases. Germline V gene data show CDR1 as DFQATT and CDR2 as SNEGSKA (reference sequence). The J segment lost 3 bases and the V segment lost 1 base, leaving 1 base of the junction unmatched. The CDR3 has 14 amino acids. This CDR3 is CSARGDRDNQPQHF. As DNA, the CDR3 is TGCAGTGCTAGAGGGGACAGGGACAATCAGCCCCAGCATTTT.

The CDR3 DNA reads TGTGCCAGCAGTTTAGCGGCGGGCATTGGAGCTTTCTTT. Translating gives CASSLAAGIGAFF. The rearrangement joins TRBV12-3 or TRBV12-4 to TRBJ1-1; D unresolved. The CDR3 is 13 residues long. V shed 0 bases and J shed 10 bases, with 12 bases lying between them.

This CDR3 is CASSQDPGSKNIQYF. The DNA of the CDR3 is TGTGCCAGCAGCCAAGACCCGGGATCCAAAAACATTCAGTACTTC. This chain links TRBV14 with TRBJ2-4; TRBD2 is a possible D gene (5 bases). The V end was cut by 0 bases, the J end by 2 bases, with 8 bases between. This CDR3 spans 15 amino acids. Germline CDR1 SGHDN, CDR2 FVKESK.

The rearrangement links TRBV5-1 to TRBJ1-1; 9 nucleotides agree with TRBD1. The CDR3 extends over 14 amino acids. J was trimmed by 7 bases and V by 4 bases; bases with no gene match: 8. Germline values: CDR1 SGHRS, CDR2 YFSETQ. The chain's CDR3 is CASSQRQGGGEAFF. CDR3 DNA sequence: TGCGCCAGCAGCCAGAGACAGGGGGGAGGTGAAGCTTTCTTT.

The chain combines TRBV7-2 with TRBJ2-3; weak D call: TRBD2 (5 bases). Trimming shortened V by 4 bases and J by 1 base, and 12 bases separated the two germline ends. The CDR3 loop spans 15 amino acids. Germline CDR1 and CDR2: SGHTA and FQGNSA. The CDR3 bases are TGTGCCAGCAGCTCCACTAGTCGGGGCACAGATACGCAGTATTTT. Its translation: CASSSTSRGTDTQYF.

This clonotype was observed a handful of times. J is TRBJ2-5 and V is TRBV11-2, with 7 nucleotides matching TRBD2. Germline lookup yields CDR1 SGHAT and CDR2 FQNNGV. With 1 base clipped from V and 2 bases from J, the junction kept 10 bases outside the gene matches. The CDR3 loop spans 17 amino acids. CDR3 residues: CASSLGGGGWSQETQYF. In DNA, the CDR3 is TGTGCCAGCAGCTTAGGAGGCGGGGGTTGGTCACAAGAGACCCAGTACTTC.

The gene calls are TRBV14 and TRBJ2-5, with 11 nucleotides matching TRBD1. Germline trimming cut 0 bases from V and 3 bases from J; bases unmatched to any gene: 6. This CDR3 spans 17 amino acids. Germline values: CDR1 SGHDN, CDR2 FVKESK. CDR3 loop: CASSQDLDRGREETQYF. In DNA form, the CDR3 reads TGTGCCAGCAGCCAAGATCTGGACAGGGGGCGCGAAGAGACCCAGTACTTC.